These 29 T cell receptor beta chains came from one sample sequenced in a study of T-cell reconstitution after alpha-beta-depleted transplantation in children. It was with unique molecular identifiers that the TCRbeta library was prepared. A single record per CDR3 protein comes from TCRdb applying MiXCR to the PCR reads. The sample shows about 60,000 distinct CDR3 sequences, less than 55% of them seen only once. This specimen consisted of PBMCs, mostly from graft donor cells, obtained 360 days after TCRalphabeta/CD19-depleted stem cell transplant. The receptors were sampled from a male patient under 18 who had a stem cell transplant for acute lymphoblastic leukemia, so the T cells may come from the graft donor.

This clonotype came up a few times. The chain carries TRBV12-3 or TRBV12-4 and TRBJ2-2; D may be TRBD2 (5 bases). V was cut by 3 bases and J by 7 bases, with 9 bases left in between. The CDR3 extends over 13 amino acids. CDR3 DNA sequence: TGTGCCAGCAGTTTCCTAGCCCACGGGGAGCTGTTTTTT. Residues: CASSFLAHGELFF.

This clonotype was detected only a few times. The genes are TRBV5-1 and TRBJ2-7; D gene unclear. Germline V gives CDR1 SGHRS, CDR2 YFSETQ. V gave up 0 bases and J gave up 2 bases, with 9 bases separating them. The length of the CDR3 is 14 residues. The CDR3 region is CASSLDPDPYEQYF. As DNA, the CDR3 is TGCGCCAGCAGCTTGGACCCAGATCCCTACGAGCAGTACTTC.

In its sample, this clonotype was seen a few times. The chain employs TRBV5-1 and TRBJ2-3; D gene uncertain. CDR1 SGHRS and CDR2 YFSETQ come from the germline V gene. The CDR3 has 15 amino acids. V was pared by 0 bases and J by 1 base, with 9 bases between. The CDR3 nucleotides read TGCGCCAGCAGCTTGGAAGGAGCAGGCACAGATACGCAGTATTTT. Translated: CASSLEGAGTDTQYF. Together with reference TRBV5-1 and TRBJ2-3, the CDR3 gives the full variable domain: KAGVTQTPRYLIKTRGQQVTLSCSPISGHRSVSWYQQTPGQGLQFLFEYFSETQRNKGNFPGRFSGRQFSNSRSEMNVSTLELGDSALYLCASSLEGAGTDTQYFGPGTRLTVL.

The genes are TRBV29-1 and TRBJ2-1; D tentatively fits TRBD1 or TRBD2 (6 bases each). Germline V gene sequence: CDR1 SQVTM, CDR2 ANQGSEA. V was trimmed by 7 bases and J by 14 bases, leaving 15 bases between them. The CDR3 consists of 10 residues. The CDR3 DNA reads TGCAGCGGGGGGGCGGACATGGAGTTCTTC. It codes for CSGGADMEFF.

This chain connects TRBV29-1 to TRBJ2-4; weak D call: TRBD2 (5 bases). Looked up from germline, CDR1 is SQVTM and CDR2 is ANQGSEA. The CDR3 loop spans 15 amino acids. The germline V and J ends were trimmed by 5 bases and 1 base, with 15 bases remaining between them. The CDR3 region has the DNA TGCAGCGTTTTTCCCGACGGGGAGGCCAAAAACATTCAGTACTTC. Translation: CSVFPDGEAKNIQYF.

This clonotype was recorded a few times. Here the CDR3 DNA reads TGTGCCAGCAGTTTCGGGACAGGGCCCTACGAGCAGTACTTC. As protein: CASSFGTGPYEQYF. The rearrangement links TRBV7-6 to TRBJ2-7, with 9 positions matching TRBD1. Germline assignment: CDR1 SGHVS and CDR2 FNYEAQ. This CDR3 region has 14 residues. The V gene end was trimmed by 6 bases and the J gene end by 2 bases; junction bases not matched to a gene: 5.

This clonotype was seen a handful of times. The rearrangement joins TRBV5-1 to TRBJ1-2; D gene ambiguous. Germline V gives CDR1 SGHRS, CDR2 YFSETQ. The CDR3 sequence is 15 residues long. Deletions cut 0 bases from V and 7 bases from J, with 16 bases between. CDR3 DNA: TGCGCCAGCAGCTTGGATGGCCCCCGGGTAGTTGGCTACACCTTC. It yields the protein CASSLDGPRVVGYTF.

V and J are TRBV19 and TRBJ2-7; 7 bases are a match to TRBD2. The CDR3 has 14 residues. The V segment lost 5 bases and the J segment 3 bases; nucleotides outside the gene matches: 7. CDR1 is LNHDA, CDR2 SQIVND, per germline (reference sequence). CDR3 in DNA: TGTGCCAGTAGTCCTGGCGGGGGAAACTACGAGCAGTACTTC. As protein: CASSPGGGNYEQYF. Filled out from reference TRBV19 and TRBJ2-7, the complete variable domain reads DGGITQSPKYLFRKEGQNVTLSCEQNLNHDAMYWYRQDPGQGLRLIYYSQIVNDFQKGDIAEGYSVSREKKESFPLTVTSAQKNPTAFYLCASSPGGGNYEQYFGPGTRLTVT.

This clonotype was observed a handful of times. This chain connects TRBV12-3 or TRBV12-4 to TRBJ1-2; D unclear. V lost 10 bases, J lost 0 bases, and 15 bases lay in between. The CDR3 loop spans 14 amino acids. Here the CDR3 reads CAIGRTSANYGYTF. The CDR3, as DNA: TGTGCCATCGGAAGGACCAGCGCTAACTATGGCTACACCTTC.

The chain couples TRBV9 to TRBJ2-5; 8 positions agree with TRBD2. CDR1 SGDLS and CDR2 YYNGEE come from the germline V gene. The CDR3 runs to 17 residues. V shed 0 bases and J 1 base; nucleotides not matched to a gene: 8. CDR3 DNA: TGTGCCAGCAGCGTAGGAGGTAGCGGGGTTTTCCAAGAGACCCAGTACTTC. Translating gives CASSVGGSGVFQETQYF.

This clonotype was counted between two and nine times. The chain couples TRBV29-1 to TRBJ2-7; 11 nucleotides align to TRBD1. The CDR3 is made up of 15 amino acids. J lost 0 bases, V lost 6 bases, and 7 bases had no gene match. Germline V gene lookup returns CDR1 SQVTM and CDR2 ANQGSEA. The CDR3 is CSVGDRGSFSYEQYF. DNA of the CDR3: TGCAGCGTGGGGGACAGGGGGTCCTTCTCCTACGAGCAGTACTTC.

The CDR3 is CASSSGLSIQYF. CDR3 bases: TGTGCCAGCAGTTCCGGACTCTCAATTCAGTACTTC. The chain joins TRBV28 to TRBJ2-4; possibly TRBD2 for D (5 bases). CDR3 length: 12 amino acids. V lost 4 bases and J 10 bases, leaving 11 bases between the germline ends. CDR1 is MDHEN and CDR2 is SYDVKM in the germline V gene.

This clonotype showed up many times. The rearrangement uses TRBV9 and TRBJ2-1, with D hard to call. Trimming left V 7 bases short and J 4 bases short, with 9 bases between. The CDR3 is made up of 12 amino acids. Germline CDR1 is SGDLS and CDR2 is YYNGEE. DNA of the CDR3: TGTGCCAGCTCCCGGAATTACAATGAGCAGTTCTTC. This codes for CASSRNYNEQFF.

This chain's CDR3 is CSAETGGNTDTQYF. In nucleotides, the CDR3 is TGCAGCGCCGAGACAGGGGGGAATACAGATACGCAGTATTTT. The chain has TRBV29-1 and TRBJ2-3, with 9 nucleotides matching TRBD1. The CDR3 runs to 14 residues. After removal of 7 bases from V and 3 bases from J, the junction contained 8 bases not matched to a gene. The germline CDR1 and CDR2 sequences are SQVTM and ANQGSEA.

V usage is TRBV12-3 or TRBV12-4 and J usage is TRBJ2-1; 15 nucleotides align to TRBD2. Losses at the gene ends were 5 bases for V and 12 bases for J; bases not matched to a gene: 2. This CDR3 region has 13 residues. Here the CDR3 reads CASSPGLAGGQFF. The DNA of the CDR3 is TGTGCCAGCAGTCCGGGACTAGCGGGGGGGCAGTTCTTC.

This clonotype has more than one count but fewer than ten. The V and J genes are TRBV7-9 and TRBJ1-6; no firm D call. The CDR3 has 17 residues. Germline CDR1 is SEHNR and CDR2 is FQNEAQ (reference sequence). V lost 1 base to trimming and J lost 0 bases, with 10 bases between them. CDR3 bases: TGTGCCAGCAGCTTAGTCCCGTTGAGCTCCTATAATTCACCCCTCCACTTT. Its protein product is CASSLVPLSSYNSPLHF. Supplemented by reference TRBV7-9 and TRBJ1-6, the full variable domain reads DTGVSQNPRHKITKRGQNVTFRCDPISEHNRLYWYRQTLGQGPEFLTYFQNEAQLEKSRLLSDRFSAERPKGSFSTLEIQRTEQGDSAMYLCASSLVPLSSYNSPLHFGNGTRLTVT.

This sequence joins TRBV6-1 and TRBJ1-4, with D hard to call. With 7 bases removed from V and 6 bases from J, the gap between germline ends came to 12 bases. The length of the CDR3 is 13 residues. The germline CDR1 and CDR2 sequences are MNHNS and SASEGT. The CDR3 region has the DNA TGTGCCAGCACGGCAGGCTATGATGAAAAACTGTTTTTT. It codes for CASTAGYDEKLFF.

The chain joins TRBV28 to TRBJ2-1; 8 nucleotides match TRBD2. Germline CDR1 MDHEN, CDR2 SYDVKM. The CDR3 consists of 14 residues. Trimming at V came to 3 bases and at J to 7 bases, leaving 5 bases not matched to a gene. CDR3 sequence: CASSFRTSWNEQFF. DNA of the CDR3: TGTGCCAGCAGTTTTAGGACTAGCTGGAATGAGCAGTTCTTC. The full variable domain, with the rest looked up from reference TRBV28 and TRBJ2-1, is DVKVTQSSRYLVKRTGEKVFLECVQDMDHENMFWYRQDPGLGLRLIYFSYDVKMKEKGDIPEGYSVSREKKERFSLILESASTNQTSMYLCASSFRTSWNEQFFGPGTRLTVL.

This clonotype was seen a few times. This rearrangement joins TRBV12-3 or TRBV12-4 to TRBJ2-2; 8 bases map to TRBD2. The CDR3 contains 15 residues. The V gene end was trimmed by 5 bases and the J gene end by 3 bases; junction bases not matched to a gene: 5. CDR3 DNA: TGTGCCAGCAGTCCCGTGACTAGCGACACCGGGGAGCTGTTTTTT. Translating gives CASSPVTSDTGELFF.

This clonotype was detected a few times. The genes are TRBV12-3 or TRBV12-4 and TRBJ2-2; a possible D gene is TRBD1 (5 bases). The CDR3 has 13 residues. Deletions cut 8 bases from V and 6 bases from J, with 13 bases between. CDR3 bases: TGTGCCAGCGGGGCATATAGGGCCGGGGAGCTGTTTTTT. Its protein product is CASGAYRAGELFF.

V gene TRBV12-3 or TRBV12-4 combines with J gene TRBJ2-7, with 13 bases identical to TRBD2. V was clipped by 9 bases and J by 3 bases; unmatched bases: 8. This CDR3 is built from 15 residues. CDR3 in DNA: TGTGCCAGTCGGTTATGGACTAGCGGGAGCTACGAGCAGTACTTC. Protein product: CASRLWTSGSYEQYF.

V and J are TRBV12-3 or TRBV12-4 and TRBJ2-1; D uncertain. Deletions cut 2 bases from V and 0 bases from J, with 8 bases between. This CDR3 contains 15 residues. The CDR3 protein is CASSLYPSSYNEQFF. The CDR3 nucleotides are TGTGCCAGCAGTTTATATCCGAGCTCCTACAATGAGCAGTTCTTC.

The chain couples TRBV6-1 to TRBJ2-1, with 8 nucleotides matching TRBD1. Germline V gene sequence: CDR1 MNHNS, CDR2 SASEGT. V lost 3 bases, J lost 5 bases, and 9 bases stayed unmatched. The CDR3 contains 16 residues. This CDR3 reads CASSEAGTGRNNEQFF. The CDR3 region has the DNA TGTGCCAGCAGTGAGGCCGGGACAGGTAGAAACAATGAGCAGTTCTTC.

This clonotype was picked up one time. The chain recombines TRBV14 with TRBJ2-2, with D perhaps TRBD1 or TRBD2 (6 bases each). The ends were cut back, 1 base at V and 3 bases at J, with 9 bases in the middle. This CDR3 has 15 residues. Germline lookup yields CDR1 SGHDN and CDR2 FVKESK. The CDR3 DNA reads TGTGCCAGCAGCCAAGTCGGGGGCCACACCGGGGAGCTGTTTTTT. Protein sequence: CASSQVGGHTGELFF.

The V and J genes are TRBV3-1 and TRBJ1-2; D is unresolved. Germline V gene lookup returns CDR1 LGHDT and CDR2 YNNKEL (reference sequence). The CDR3 spans 16 residues. Trimming shortened V by 0 bases and J by 8 bases, and 19 bases separated the two germline ends. The CDR3 reads CASSQELGTRAGGYTF. The DNA for the CDR3 is TGTGCCAGCAGCCAAGAACTGGGAACCCGCGCGGGAGGCTACACCTTC.

The chain uses TRBV7-9 and TRBJ2-1, with D possibly called TRBD1 or TRBD2 (6 bases each). Trimming removed 3 bases from V and 4 bases from J, with 10 bases in between. The germline gives CDR1 SEHNR, CDR2 FQNEAQ (reference sequence). This CDR3 region has 14 residues. CDR3 in DNA: TGTGCCAGCAGCTTCACAGGGACTTACAATGAGCAGTTCTTC. Protein sequence: CASSFTGTYNEQFF.

The chain joins TRBV6-4 to TRBJ2-1; D unclear. Trimming removed 8 bases at V and 12 bases at J, with 17 bases between. This CDR3 contains 12 residues. Germline V lookup: CDR1 MRHNA, CDR2 SNTAGT. As DNA, the CDR3 is TGTGCCAGCGGATCATCCAGCCTTTGGCAGTTCTTC. This translates into CASGSSSLWQFF.

This chain links TRBV7-8 with TRBJ2-7; 7 bases align to TRBD2. V shed 5 bases, J shed 6 bases, and the junction held 13 bases outside the gene matches. The CDR3 is made up of 15 amino acids. Per the germline V gene, CDR1 is SGHVS and CDR2 is FQNEAQ. The CDR3 is CASSIPTSPFREQYF. The CDR3 DNA sequence: TGTGCCAGCAGCATCCCGACTAGCCCCTTCCGCGAGCAGTACTTC. Drawing the rest from reference TRBV7-8 and TRBJ2-7, the complete variable domain is GAGVSQSPRYKVAKRGQDVALRCDPISGHVSLFWYQQALGQGPEFLTYFQNEAQLDKSGLPSDRFFAERPEGSVSTLKIQRTQQEDSAVYLCASSIPTSPFREQYFGPGTRLTVT.

This chain uses TRBV5-6 with TRBJ1-1; D is undetermined. The CDR3 consists of 13 residues. Germline V gene data show CDR1 as SGHDT and CDR2 as YYEEEE. The V and J ends lost 5 bases and 1 base respectively, with 9 bases between them. The CDR3 coding sequence is TGTGCCAGCAGGGTATGGGGGAACACTGAAGCTTTCTTT. Translated: CASRVWGNTEAFF.